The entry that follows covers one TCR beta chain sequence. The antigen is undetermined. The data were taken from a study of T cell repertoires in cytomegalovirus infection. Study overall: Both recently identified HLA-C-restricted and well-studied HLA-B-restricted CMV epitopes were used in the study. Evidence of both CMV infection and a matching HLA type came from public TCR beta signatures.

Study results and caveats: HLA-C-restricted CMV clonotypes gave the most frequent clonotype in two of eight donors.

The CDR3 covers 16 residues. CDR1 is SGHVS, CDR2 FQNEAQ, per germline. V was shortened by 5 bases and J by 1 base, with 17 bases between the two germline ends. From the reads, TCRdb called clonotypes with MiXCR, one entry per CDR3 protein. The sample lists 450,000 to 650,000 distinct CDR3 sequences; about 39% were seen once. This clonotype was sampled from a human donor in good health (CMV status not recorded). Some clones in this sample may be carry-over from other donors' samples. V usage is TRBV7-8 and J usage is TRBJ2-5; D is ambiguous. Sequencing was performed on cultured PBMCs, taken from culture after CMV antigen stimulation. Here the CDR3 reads CASSRPVRHTQETQYF. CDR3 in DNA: TGTGCCAGCAGCCGTCCGGTTCGACATACCCAAGAGACCCAGTACTTC.